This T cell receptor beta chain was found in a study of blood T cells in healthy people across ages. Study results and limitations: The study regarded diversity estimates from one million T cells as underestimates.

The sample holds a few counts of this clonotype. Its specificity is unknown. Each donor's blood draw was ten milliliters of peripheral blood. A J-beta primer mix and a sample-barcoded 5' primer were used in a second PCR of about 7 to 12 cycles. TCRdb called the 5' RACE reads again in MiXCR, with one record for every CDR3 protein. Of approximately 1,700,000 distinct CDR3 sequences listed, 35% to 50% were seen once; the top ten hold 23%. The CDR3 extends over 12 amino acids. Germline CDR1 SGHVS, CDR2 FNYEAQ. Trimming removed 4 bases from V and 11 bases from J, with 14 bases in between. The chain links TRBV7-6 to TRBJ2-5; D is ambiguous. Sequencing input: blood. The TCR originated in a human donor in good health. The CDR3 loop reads CASSWIRDEQYF. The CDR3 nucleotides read TGTGCCAGCAGCTGGATTAGAGATGAGCAGTACTTC.